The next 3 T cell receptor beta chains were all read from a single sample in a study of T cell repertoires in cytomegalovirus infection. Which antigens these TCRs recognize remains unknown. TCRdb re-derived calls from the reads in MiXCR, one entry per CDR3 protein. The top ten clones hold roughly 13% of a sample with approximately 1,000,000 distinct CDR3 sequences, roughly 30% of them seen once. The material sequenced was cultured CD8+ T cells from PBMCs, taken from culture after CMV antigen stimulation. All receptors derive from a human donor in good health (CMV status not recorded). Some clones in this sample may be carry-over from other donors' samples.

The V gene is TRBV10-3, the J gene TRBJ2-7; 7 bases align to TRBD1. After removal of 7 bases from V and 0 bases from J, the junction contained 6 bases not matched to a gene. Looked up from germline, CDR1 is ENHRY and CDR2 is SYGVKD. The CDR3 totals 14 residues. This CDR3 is CAINPTGTSYEQYF. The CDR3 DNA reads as TGTGCCATCAACCCGACAGGGACCTCCTACGAGCAGTACTTC.

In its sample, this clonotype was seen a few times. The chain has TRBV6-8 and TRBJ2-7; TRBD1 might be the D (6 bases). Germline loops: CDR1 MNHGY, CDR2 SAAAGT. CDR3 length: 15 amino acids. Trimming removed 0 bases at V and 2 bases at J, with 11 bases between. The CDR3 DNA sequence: TGTGCCAGCAGTTACTCCCGACAGGCCCCCTACGAGCAGTACTTC. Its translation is CASSYSRQAPYEQYF.

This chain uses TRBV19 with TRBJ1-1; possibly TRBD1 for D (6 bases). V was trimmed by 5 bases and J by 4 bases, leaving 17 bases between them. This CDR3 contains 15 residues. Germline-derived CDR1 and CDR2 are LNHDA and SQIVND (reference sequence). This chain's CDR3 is CASSLVPQGSTEAFF. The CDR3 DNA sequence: TGTGCCAGTAGTCTTGTACCACAGGGAAGCACTGAAGCTTTCTTT.